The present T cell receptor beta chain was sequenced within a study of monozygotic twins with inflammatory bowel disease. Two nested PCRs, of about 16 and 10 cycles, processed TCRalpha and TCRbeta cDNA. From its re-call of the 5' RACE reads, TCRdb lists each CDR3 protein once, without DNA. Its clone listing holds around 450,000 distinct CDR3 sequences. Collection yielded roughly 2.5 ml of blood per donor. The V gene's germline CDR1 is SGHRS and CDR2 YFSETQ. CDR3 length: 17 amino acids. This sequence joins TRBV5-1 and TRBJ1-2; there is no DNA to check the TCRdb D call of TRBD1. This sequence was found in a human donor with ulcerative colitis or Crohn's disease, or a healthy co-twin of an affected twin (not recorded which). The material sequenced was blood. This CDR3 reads CASSWGSQGIRSYGYTF. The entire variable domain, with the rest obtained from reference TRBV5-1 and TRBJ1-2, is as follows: KAGVTQTPRYLIKTRGQQVTLSCSPISGHRSVSWYQQTPGQGLQFLFEYFSETQRNKGNFPGRFSGRQFSNSRSEMNVSTLELGDSALYLCASSWGSQGIRSYGYTFGSGTRLTVV.